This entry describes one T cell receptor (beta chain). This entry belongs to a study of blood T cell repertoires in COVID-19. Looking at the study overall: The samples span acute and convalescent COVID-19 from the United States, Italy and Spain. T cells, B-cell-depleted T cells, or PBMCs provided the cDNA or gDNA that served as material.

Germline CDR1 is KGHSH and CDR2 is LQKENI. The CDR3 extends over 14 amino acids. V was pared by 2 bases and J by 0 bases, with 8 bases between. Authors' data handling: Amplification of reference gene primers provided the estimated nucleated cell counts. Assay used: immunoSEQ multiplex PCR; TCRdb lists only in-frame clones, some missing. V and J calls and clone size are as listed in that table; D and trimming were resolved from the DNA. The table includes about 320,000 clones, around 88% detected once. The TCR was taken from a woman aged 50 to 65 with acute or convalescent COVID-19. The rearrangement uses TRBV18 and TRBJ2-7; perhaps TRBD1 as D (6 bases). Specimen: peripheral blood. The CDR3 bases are TGTGCCAGCTCACCAAGGACAGACTCCTACGAGCAGTACTTC. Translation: CASSPRTDSYEQYF.